The 2 T cell receptor beta chains below all came from one sample that was sequenced in a study of identical twins. A single record per CDR3 protein comes from TCRdb applying MiXCR to the 5' RACE reads. Of just over 500,000 distinct CDR3 sequences listed, roughly 21% were seen once; the top ten hold 0.75% to 0.95%. The sample was also linked to a second study, of T cells expressing NK-cell markers.

The sequenced sample consisted of CD4+ T cells sorted from blood. These receptors originate from a woman aged 18-29 years in good health.

The table lists this clonotype with a few counts. The chain carries TRBV6-5 and TRBJ2-7, with unresolved D. The CDR3 has 14 residues. Germline CDR1 MNHEY, CDR2 SVGAGI. Trimming stripped 0 bases from V and 2 bases from J, with 8 bases between. The CDR3, as DNA: TGTGCCAGCAGTTACTCGCCAGAGCCCTACGAGCAGTACTTC. This gives the protein CASSYSPEPYEQYF.

The chain uses TRBV20-1 and TRBJ2-1; the D gene is possibly TRBD2 (7 bases). Germline values: CDR1 DFQATT, CDR2 SNEGSKA (reference sequence). V lost 6 bases and J lost 15, with 15 bases in between. The CDR3 length is 10 residues. The DNA for the CDR3 is TGCAGTGCCCGAGTAGGGGGGGGGTTCTTC. Protein sequence: CSARVGGGFF.